The T cell receptor (beta chain) described here comes from a study of T-cell memory formation after mild COVID-19. Broader study findings: The study found contracting CD4+ clones mainly in CM and EM and contracting CD8+ clones in EMRA. What remained unconfirmed was the SARS-CoV-2 specificity of second-wave clones peaking on day 37. That cross-reactive memory joined was suggested by some responding clones appearing in pre-infection memory.

V was trimmed by 4 bases and J by 4 bases, leaving 14 bases between them. The CDR3 runs 15 residues. The germline V gene encodes CDR1 LGHDT and CDR2 YNNKEL (reference sequence). From the 5' RACE reads, TCRdb called clonotypes with MiXCR, one entry per CDR3 protein. The sample contains about 160,000 distinct CDR3 sequences, about a third of which appear only once. About this clonotype: Its antigen is unknown.

Input material: PBMCs or a T cell subset sorted from them (not recorded which). The clonotype originates from an adult woman who had mild COVID-19 (a few samples of this study predate the infection). Cell type and time point are not known. This rearrangement joins TRBV3-1 to TRBJ2-1, with D possibly being TRBD2 (6 bases). The CDR3 region is CASSRGGAKYNEQFF. The DNA of the CDR3 is TGTGCCAGCAGCCGGGGAGGAGCGAAATACAATGAGCAGTTCTTC.